Listed below are T cell receptor beta chains from one sample, sequenced in a study of CXCR3-negative and CXCR3-positive naive CD8 T cells. TCRdb re-analyzed the 5' RACE reads; it lists each CDR3 protein once, without DNA. The sample has tens of thousands of distinct CDR3 sequences, and its top ten clones hold approximately 0.62%. The sequenced sample consisted of naive CXCR3+ CD8+ T cells from blood. These receptors were obtained from a human donor in good health. Some clones in this sample may be carry-over from other donors' samples. Each CDR3 is given with its conserved first and last residue. Each record gives: J gene, V gene, CDR3 protein.

TRBJ2-7,TRBV5-1,CASSPTGDPSYEQYF
TRBJ1-2,TRBV12-3/TRBV12-4,CASSLGGSGYTF
TRBJ2-3,TRBV7-9,CASSFRPTSGGPDTQYF
TRBJ2-5,TRBV7-9,CASSSSGLQETQYF
TRBJ2-1,TRBV19,CASSTLQGSSYNEQFF
TRBJ2-7,TRBV6-5,CASRLGPYEQYF
TRBJ2-5,TRBV11-2,CASSLDPGWVQETQYF
TRBJ2-7,TRBV6-2/TRBV6-3,CASSYGVDEQYF
TRBJ1-5,TRBV11-2,CASSLGSPNQPQHF
TRBJ2-3,TRBV29-1,CSVGLAGVEDTQYF
TRBJ2-7,TRBV7-9,CASSPERRDNSYEQYF
TRBJ2-7,TRBV29-1,CSVETAGSYEQYF
TRBJ2-2,TRBV29-1,CSVESGRFETGELFF
TRBJ1-4,TRBV11-2,CASSVGTVATNEKLFF
TRBJ2-7,TRBV29-1,CSAQTDYYEQYF
TRBJ2-1,TRBV4-3,CASSQGAGGSFKEQFF
TRBJ2-3,TRBV7-6,CASSFMYGGLNPQYF
TRBJ1-6,TRBV12-3/TRBV12-4,CASSFSGASSPLHF
TRBJ2-1,TRBV19,CASSTMAGTAYNEQFF
TRBJ2-5,TRBV12-3/TRBV12-4,CASTRYHSKETQYF